This is a list of T cell receptor beta chains from one sample in a study of tissue T cells after allogeneic stem cell transplantation. Using immunoSEQ multiplex PCR, the repertoire was profiled, and TCRdb retains in-frame clones only, with some absent. The sample lists roughly 550 clones, 73% occurring once. Sequencing was performed on duodenal tissue, taken at autopsy. The source is a female patient aged 40-69 years with steroid-refractory graft-versus-host disease after an allogeneic stem cell transplant. A share of the T cells may be of graft donor origin. Both conserved end residues are part of each CDR3. Each record gives: CDR3 protein, CDR3 DNA, V gene, J gene, D gene, clone size. D genes are given only for firm matches. Size is stated for part of the rows, as once, few or many counts, or as a class when the clone is expanded.

CASSLTGRTEAFF	TGTGCCAGCAGCTTAACCGGACGGACTGAAGCTTTCTTT	TRBV7-6	TRBJ1-1	-	-
CASSFGSDEQFF	TGTGCCAGCAGTTTCGGTAGCGACGAGCAGTTCTTC	TRBV28	TRBJ2-1	-	once
CASSPGGGGGYTF	TGCGCCAGCAGCCCAGGGGGCGGAGGTGGCTACACCTTC	TRBV5-1	TRBJ1-2	TRBD1	-
CASRAGPGAGNTIYF	TGTGCCAGCAGAGCCGGGCCGGGAGCGGGAAACACCATATATTTT	TRBV6-5	TRBJ1-3	-	-
CASSQGDRGRGTQYF	TGTGCCAGCAGCCAAGGGGACAGGGGGCGTGGGACCCAGTACTTC	TRBV3-1/TRBV3-2	TRBJ2-5	TRBD1	-
CASTPLDGTQETQYF	TGTGCCAGCACCCCCCTCGACGGAACCCAAGAGACCCAGTACTTC	TRBV6-5	TRBJ2-5	-	few
CASSSGQGWSDEQFF	TGTGCCAGCAGCTCGGGACAGGGGTGGTCGGATGAGCAGTTCTTC	TRBV5-4	TRBJ2-1	TRBD1	-
CASSPPGLGIAGELFF	TGCGCCAGCAGCCCCCCGGGACTAGGGATCGCCGGGGAGCTGTTTTTT	TRBV4-1	TRBJ2-2	TRBD2	-
CASSYQTGFTEAFF	TGTGCCAGCAGTTACCAGACAGGGTTCACTGAAGCTTTCTTT	TRBV6-5	TRBJ1-1	TRBD1	-
CASSYADTDTQYF	TGTGCCAGCAGTTACGCAGACACAGATACGCAGTATTTT	TRBV6-5	TRBJ2-3	-	-
CASSSRGTQYF	TGTGCCAGTAGTAGTAGAGGGACCCAGTACTTC	TRBV19	TRBJ2-5	-	-
CASRRGASTDTQYF	TGCGCCAGCAGGAGGGGGGCAAGCACAGATACGCAGTATTTT	TRBV5-1	TRBJ2-3	-	-
CASSPHKGRAGGYGYTF	TGTGCCAGCTCACCCCACAAAGGGAGGGCTGGGGGTTATGGCTACACCTTC	TRBV18	TRBJ1-2	-	-
CASSGGLSSYNEQFF	TGTGCCAGTAGCGGGGGCCTGAGCTCCTACAATGAGCAGTTCTTC	TRBV19	TRBJ2-1	-	-
CASSFGSGNYQPQHF	TGTGCCAGCAGTTTCGGGTCAGGGAATTATCAGCCCCAGCATTTT	TRBV28	TRBJ1-5	-	-
CASSLAGPGIGQPQHF	TGCGCCAGCAGCTTGGCCGGGCCAGGTATAGGTCAGCCCCAGCATTTT	TRBV5-1	TRBJ1-5	-	-
CASSPGPQETQYF	TGTGCCAGCAGTCCCGGCCCTCAAGAGACCCAGTACTTC	TRBV11-3	TRBJ2-5	-	-
CASSQPRPHSDNEQFF	TGTGCCAGCAGCCAACCACGTCCCCATTCCGACAATGAGCAGTTCTTC	TRBV3-1/TRBV3-2	TRBJ2-1	-	-
CASSLGDGISTDTQYF	TGTGCCAGCAGCTTAGGGGACGGAATTAGCACAGATACGCAGTATTTT	TRBV5-6	TRBJ2-3	-	-
CASSSQGYEQYF	TGTGCCAGCAGTTCACAGGGCTACGAGCAGTACTTC	TRBV6-1	TRBJ2-7	-	-
CASSRPIAGGPHEQFF	TGTGCCAGCAGCCGTCCCATAGCGGGAGGGCCCCATGAGCAGTTCTTC	TRBV7-6	TRBJ2-1	TRBD2	-
CASRLLGQGQPQHF	TGTGCCAGCAGGCTCCTCGGACAGGGACAGCCCCAGCATTTT	TRBV2	TRBJ1-5	TRBD1	-
CASSRPWTGRKVYEQYF	TGTGCCAGCAGCCGACCCTGGACAGGGAGAAAGGTCTACGAGCAGTACTTC	TRBV7-9	TRBJ2-7	TRBD1	-
CSVEGPGGNYEQYF	TGCAGCGTTGAAGGGCCCGGGGGAAACTACGAGCAGTACTTC	TRBV29-1	TRBJ2-7	-	-
CASSLGGSSEKLFF	TGCGCCAGCAGCTTGGGCGGGTCTAGTGAAAAACTGTTTTTT	TRBV5-1	TRBJ1-4	-	-
CATLTRGGAPYNEQFF	TGTGCCACATTGACCCGCGGAGGGGCCCCCTACAATGAGCAGTTCTTC	TRBV2	TRBJ2-1	-	once
CASSIIPLLSAGGRNEQFF	TGTGCCAGTAGTATAATCCCCCTACTTTCAGCGGGAGGGCGCAATGAGCAGTTCTTC	TRBV19	TRBJ2-1	TRBD2	-
CASTGPGGRTEAFF	TGTGCCAGCACCGGGCCAGGGGGGAGGACTGAAGCTTTCTTT	TRBV11-2	TRBJ1-1	TRBD1	-
CASSGGQGGNEKLFF	TGTGCCAGCAGTGGGGGACAGGGGGGTAATGAAAAACTGTTTTTT	TRBV2	TRBJ1-4	TRBD1	few
CASSPYRESNTEAFF	TGTGCCAGTAGTCCCTACAGGGAAAGTAACACTGAAGCTTTCTTT	TRBV19	TRBJ1-1	-	-
CASRRTGTGVEQYF	TGTGCCAGCAGACGAACCGGGACAGGGGTCGAGCAGTACTTC	TRBV6-6	TRBJ2-7	TRBD1	few
CASSDPRNSPLHF	TGTGCCAGCAGTGATCCAAGAAACTCACCCCTCCACTTT	TRBV27	TRBJ1-6	-	-
CASSWTGGAYEQYF	TGCGCCAGCAGCTGGACAGGGGGGGCCTACGAGCAGTACTTC	TRBV5-1	TRBJ2-7	TRBD1	-
CSVAWTLYEQYF	TGCAGCGTTGCATGGACACTATACGAGCAGTACTTC	TRBV29-1	TRBJ2-7	-	-
CASSLALRGGQETQYF	TGTGCCAGCAGCTTGGCCCTGCGGGGGGGTCAAGAGACCCAGTACTTC	TRBV5-5	TRBJ2-5	TRBD2	-
CAISERNEQYF	TGTGCCATCAGTGAGAGAAACGAGCAGTACTTC	TRBV10-3	TRBJ2-7	-	-
CASSQRRGTYNEQFF	TGCGCCAGCAGCCAAAGAAGGGGGACCTACAATGAGCAGTTCTTC	TRBV4-1	TRBJ2-1	-	-
CASSQVGGGKQYF	TGCGCCAGCAGCCAAGTTGGCGGGGGTAAGCAGTACTTC	TRBV4-1	TRBJ2-7	TRBD2	once
CASSLRQANNSPLHF	TGTGCCAGCAGTTTACGGCAGGCCAATAATTCACCCCTCCACTTT	TRBV27	TRBJ1-6	-	-
CASSDSYEQYF	TGTGCCAGCAGTGACAGCTACGAGCAGTACTTC	TRBV6-1	TRBJ2-7	-	-
CASSYSTVYNEKLFF	TGTGCCAGCAGTTACTCGACAGTTTATAATGAAAAACTGTTTTTT	TRBV6-6	TRBJ1-4	-	-
CASSLSRIPSSYNEQFF	TGTGCCAGCAGTTTATCGAGGATACCGAGCTCCTACAATGAGCAGTTCTTC	TRBV27	TRBJ2-1	-	-
CASSQDGLADNYEQYF	TGTGCCAGCAGCCAAGATGGGCTAGCGGATAACTACGAGCAGTACTTC	TRBV4-2	TRBJ2-7	TRBD2	-
CASSLQGANYGYTF	TGTGCCAGCAGCTTACAGGGAGCTAACTATGGCTACACCTTC	TRBV7-9	TRBJ1-2	-	once
CASSPTEAGGPFNEQFF	TGTGCCAGCAGCCCCACCGAAGCGGGAGGGCCGTTTAATGAGCAGTTCTTC	TRBV7-9	TRBJ2-1	TRBD2	-
CASSRLAGTYNEQFF	TGTGCCAGCAGTAGACTAGCGGGTACCTACAATGAGCAGTTCTTC	TRBV27	TRBJ2-1	TRBD2	-
CASSYMAGVGYEQYF	TGTGCCAGCAGTTACATGGCGGGAGTAGGCTACGAGCAGTACTTC	TRBV6-2/TRBV6-3	TRBJ2-7	TRBD2	-
CASSSGLGRGTEAFF	TGCGCCAGCAGCTCGGGACTCGGGAGGGGCACTGAAGCTTTCTTT	TRBV5-1	TRBJ1-1	-	-
CASLKRTNTGELFF	TGCGCCAGCCTTAAAAGGACAAACACCGGGGAGCTGTTTTTT	TRBV10-2	TRBJ2-2	-	-
CASSPGRREGSYEQYF	TGTGCCAGCTCACCGGGAAGGAGGGAGGGCTCCTACGAGCAGTACTTC	TRBV18	TRBJ2-7	TRBD2	-
CASSPQGTEAFF	TGTGCCAGCTCACCACAGGGCACTGAAGCTTTCTTT	TRBV18	TRBJ1-1	-	-
CAGRGQPNTEAFF	TGTGCCGGTAGAGGACAGCCGAACACTGAAGCTTTCTTT	TRBV2	TRBJ1-1	-	few
CSVGGQGYGYTF	TGCAGCGTTGGGGGACAGGGTTATGGCTACACCTTC	TRBV29-1	TRBJ1-2	TRBD1	-
CASNHRGTGELFF	TGTGCCAGCAATCACAGGGGGACCGGGGAGCTGTTTTTT	TRBV2	TRBJ2-2	TRBD1	-
CASSPIPGRLGAETQYF	TGTGCCAGCAGCCCGATACCGGGGAGGCTGGGGGCAGAGACCCAGTACTTC	TRBV28	TRBJ2-5	-	-
CASSWWVTNEQFF	TGTGCCAGCAGTTGGTGGGTCACCAATGAGCAGTTCTTC	TRBV12-3/TRBV12-4	TRBJ2-1	-	-
CASSIVGASYEQYF	TGTGCCAGTAGTATAGTGGGGGCCTCCTACGAGCAGTACTTC	TRBV19	TRBJ2-7	-	few
CASSWDGPTNEKLFF	TGTGCCAGCAGCTGGGACGGACCAACTAATGAAAAACTGTTTTTT	TRBV7-9	TRBJ1-4	-	-
CASGFTIDRLNTGELFF	TGTGCTAGTGGTTTCACCATTGACAGGTTGAACACCGGGGAGCTGTTTTTT	TRBV12-5	TRBJ2-2	-	few
CAWSALTSGEETQYF	TGTGCCTGGAGTGCCCTGACTAGCGGGGAAGAGACCCAGTACTTC	TRBV30	TRBJ2-5	TRBD2	-